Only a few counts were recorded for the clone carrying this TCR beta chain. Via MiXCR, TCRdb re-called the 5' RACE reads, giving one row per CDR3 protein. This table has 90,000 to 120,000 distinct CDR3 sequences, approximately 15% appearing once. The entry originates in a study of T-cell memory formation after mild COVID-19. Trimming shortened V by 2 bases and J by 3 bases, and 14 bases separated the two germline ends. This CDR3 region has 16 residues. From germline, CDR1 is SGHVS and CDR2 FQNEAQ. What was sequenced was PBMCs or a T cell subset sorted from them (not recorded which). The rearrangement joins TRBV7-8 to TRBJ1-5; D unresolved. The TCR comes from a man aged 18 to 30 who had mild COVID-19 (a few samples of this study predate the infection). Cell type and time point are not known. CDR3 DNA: TGTGCCAGCAGCTTATATCGAGACTTGGACAATCAGCCCCAGCATTTT. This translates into CASSLYRDLDNQPQHF.